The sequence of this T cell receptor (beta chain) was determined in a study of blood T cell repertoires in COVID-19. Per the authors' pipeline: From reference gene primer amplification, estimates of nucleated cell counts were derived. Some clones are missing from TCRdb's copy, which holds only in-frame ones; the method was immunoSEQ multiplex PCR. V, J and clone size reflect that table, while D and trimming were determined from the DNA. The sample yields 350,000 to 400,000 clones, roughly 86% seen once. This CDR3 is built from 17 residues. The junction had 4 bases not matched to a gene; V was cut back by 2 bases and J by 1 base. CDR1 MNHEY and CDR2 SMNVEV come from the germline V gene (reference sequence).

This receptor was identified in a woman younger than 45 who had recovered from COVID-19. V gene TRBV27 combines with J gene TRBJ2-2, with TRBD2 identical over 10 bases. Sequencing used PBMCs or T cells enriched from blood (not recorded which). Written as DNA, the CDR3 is TGTGCCAGCAGTTTACCCTCTAGCGGGGGGAACACCGGGGAGCTGTTTTTT. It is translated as CASSLPSSGGNTGELFF.